Following are 24 T cell receptor beta chains from one sample sequenced in a study of Ad26.COV2.S vaccination and SARS-CoV-2 variants. Measured with immunoSEQ multiplex PCR; TCRdb has only the in-frame clones, and not every one. This repertoire shows about 420,000 clones, more than 75% found once; its top ten account for less than 4%. The treatment: roughly 18 received Ad26.COV2.S at low or high dose, single or two shots; several received placebo; per-sample allocation not given. Sampling was performed 63 days after the first vaccine or placebo injection. This specimen consisted of peripheral blood, obtained in a trial of Ad26.COV2.S vaccine versus placebo. The receptor set was obtained from a person aged 18 to 59 who received the Ad26.COV2.S COVID-19 vaccine or a placebo.

V and J are TRBV10-2 and TRBJ2-3; 13 nucleotides line up with TRBD2. The germline CDR1 and CDR2 sequences are WSHSY and SAAADI. Trimming took 6 bases from V and 4 from J; bases not matched to a gene: 7. This CDR3 spans 16 amino acids. The CDR3: CASSLTSGGIADTQYF. CDR3 bases: TGCGCCAGCAGCTTGACTAGCGGGGGGATCGCAGATACGCAGTATTTT.

The chain recombines TRBV2 with TRBJ2-3; D tentatively reads TRBD1 or TRBD2 (5 bases each). This CDR3 spans 15 amino acids. Germline V lookup: CDR1 SNHLY, CDR2 FYNNEI. The ends were cut back, 6 bases at V and 2 bases at J, with 15 bases in the middle. DNA for the CDR3: TGTGCCAGCAGGGACCGGGACCCCTACACAGATACGCAGTATTTT. Translated, it gives CASRDRDPYTDTQYF.

DNA for the CDR3: TGTGCCAGCAGCCAGGGCGGGGGGATCTACAATGAGCAGTTCTTC. Translated, it gives CASSQGGGIYNEQFF. The chain combines TRBV3-1 (or the pseudogene TRBV3-2) with TRBJ2-1; 8 positions agree with TRBD2. The CDR3 is 15 residues long. The germline gives CDR1 LGHDT, CDR2 YNNKEL (reference sequence). V lost 3 bases to trimming and J lost 3 bases; unmatched junction nucleotides: 4.

V usage is TRBV11-2 and J usage is TRBJ2-5; 8 bases fit TRBD2. This CDR3 region has 16 residues. The V and J ends lost 5 bases and 9 bases, in that order; junction bases with no gene match: 17. Germline assignment: CDR1 SGHAT and CDR2 FQNNGV. In DNA form, the CDR3 reads TGTGCCAGCAGCCTAAGGAGCGGGGGACCGACGGTGGCCCAGTACTTC. Translating it yields CASSLRSGGPTVAQYF.

V gene TRBV6-2 or TRBV6-3 combines with J gene TRBJ2-2, with D uncertain. Germline V gene sequence: CDR1 MNHEY, CDR2 SVGEGT. The CDR3 is 14 residues long. The V and J ends lost 0 bases and 6 bases respectively, with 8 bases between them. The DNA of the CDR3 is TGTGCCAGCAGTTACTCTCGTAGCCCCGGGGAGCTGTTTTTT. Translating gives CASSYSRSPGELFF.

This chain uses TRBV5-1 with TRBJ2-5; 7 nucleotides match TRBD1. The V segment lost 6 bases and the J segment 2 bases; nucleotides outside the gene matches: 7. Germline assignment: CDR1 SGHRS and CDR2 YFSETQ. The CDR3 length is 14 residues. CDR3 amino acids: CASTRTGEQETQYF. The DNA of the CDR3 is TGCGCCAGCACCCGTACAGGGGAACAAGAGACCCAGTACTTC.

The chain joins TRBV5-1 to TRBJ2-5, with a possible D match to TRBD1 (5 bases). Trimming stripped 0 bases from V and 2 bases from J, with 11 bases between. Germline CDR1 reads SGHRS; CDR2 reads YFSETQ. The CDR3 totals 15 residues. CDR3 in amino acids: CASSLEDDRQETQYF. The CDR3 nucleotides read TGCGCCAGCAGCTTGGAGGATGACAGACAAGAGACCCAGTACTTC.

This clone was observed a single time. The chain couples TRBV7-3 to TRBJ1-1; 7 bases are a match to TRBD1. CDR3 size: 14 residues. V lost 5 bases, J lost 0 bases, and 3 bases stayed unmatched. Per germline, CDR1 SGHTA and CDR2 FQGTGA. Here the CDR3 DNA reads TGTGCCAGCAGCAGGGGGCCATTGAACACTGAAGCTTTCTTT. Translation: CASSRGPLNTEAFF.

The CDR3 sequence is CASSLRGEEREQYF. CDR3 sequence (DNA): TGTGCCAGCAGTTTACGAGGGGAAGAACGGGAGCAGTACTTC. The chain combines TRBV27 with TRBJ2-7; either TRBD1 or TRBD2 may fit D (5 bases each). V was pared by 2 bases and J by 7 bases, with 15 bases between. Germline V gives CDR1 MNHEY, CDR2 SMNVEV (reference sequence). The CDR3 length is 14 residues.

The V and J genes are TRBV6-5 and TRBJ1-1; D not certain. Per the germline V gene, CDR1 is MNHEY and CDR2 is SVGAGI. The V and J ends lost 6 bases and 2 bases respectively, with 10 bases between them. The CDR3 length is 13 residues. For the CDR3, the DNA is TGTGCCAGCAGGCTATATTTAAACACTGAAGCTTTCTTT. Amino acids: CASRLYLNTEAFF.

This clone was counted many times. The chain combines TRBV2 with TRBJ2-7, with D possibly TRBD2 on 5 matching bases. Germline CDR1 reads SNHLY; CDR2 reads FYNNEI. V gave up 6 bases and J gave up 5 bases, with 17 bases separating them. The CDR3 consists of 14 residues. The CDR3 reads CASRTPRAVHEQYF. DNA of the CDR3: TGTGCCAGCAGGACGCCGAGGGCGGTCCACGAGCAGTACTTC. Using reference TRBV2 and TRBJ2-7 for the parts outside the CDR3, the full variable domain is EPEVTQTPSHQVTQMGQEVILRCVPISNHLYFYWYRQILGQKVEFLVSFYNNEISEKSEIFDDQFSVERPDGSNFTLKIRSTKLEDSAMYFCASRTPRAVHEQYFGPGTRLTVT.

The genes are TRBV2 and TRBJ2-7; D may correspond to TRBD1 or TRBD2 (5 bases each). Germline V gene data show CDR1 as SNHLY and CDR2 as FYNNEI. The CDR3 sequence is 16 residues long. V lost 6 bases and J 0 bases, leaving 18 bases between the germline ends. CDR3 region: CASRINSGTDSYEQYF. The CDR3 DNA sequence: TGTGCCAGCAGAATTAACTCCGGGACGGACTCCTACGAGCAGTACTTC.

This chain uses TRBV4-2 with TRBJ2-1; no reliable D call. V dropped 1 base and J dropped 6 bases, with 13 bases sitting between them. CDR3 length: 15 residues. Germline V lookup: CDR1 LGHNA, CDR2 YNFKEQ. CDR3 loop: CASSQGVQSPNEQFF. As DNA, the CDR3 is TGTGCCAGCAGCCAAGGAGTACAGAGCCCCAATGAGCAGTTCTTC.

The rearrangement joins TRBV30 to TRBJ1-2; 9 bases align to TRBD1. Germline CDR1 GTSNPN, CDR2 SVGIG (reference sequence). The CDR3 is 12 residues long. With V trimmed by 2 bases and J by 7 bases, 2 bases remained unmatched. Written as DNA, the CDR3 is TGTGCCTGGAGTTCGACAGGGGGTGGCTACACCTTC. Protein product: CAWSSTGGGYTF.

This rearrangement joins TRBV15 to TRBJ2-1, with D tentatively TRBD2 (5 bases). In germline, CDR1 is LNHNV, CDR2 YYDKDF (reference sequence). Trimming stripped 5 bases from V and 7 bases from J, with 15 bases between. This CDR3 has 14 residues. CDR3 nucleotide sequence: TGTGCCACCAGCCTCTTCGCGGGCAGTAATGAGCAGTTCTTC. This sequence encodes CATSLFAGSNEQFF.

The chain combines TRBV11-3 with TRBJ2-3; possible D gene TRBD1, 5 bases. The germline CDR1 and CDR2 sequences are SGHNT and YENEEA. Trimming took 1 base from V and 9 from J, leaving 11 bases between them. The CDR3 is 13 amino acids. CDR3 loop: CASSLGRENTQYF. Written as DNA, the CDR3 is TGTGCCAGCAGCTTAGGCAGGGAAAACACGCAGTATTTT. The whole variable domain, filled in from reference TRBV11-3 and TRBJ2-3, reads EAGVVQSPRYKIIEKKQPVAFWCNPISGHNTLYWYLQNLGQGPELLIRYENEEAVDDSQLPKDRFSAERLKGVDSTLKIQPAELGDSAVYLCASSLGRENTQYFGPGTRLTVL.

The chain is built from TRBV7-2 and TRBJ1-1; D unresolved. The germline V gene encodes CDR1 SGHTA and CDR2 FQGNSA. This CDR3 has 14 amino acids. The V gene lost 5 bases and the J gene lost 1 base, with 11 bases spanning the gap. The CDR3 here is CASSQIPENTEAFF. CDR3 in DNA: TGTGCCAGCAGCCAAATTCCAGAGAACACTGAAGCTTTCTTT.

This chain joins TRBV28 and TRBJ1-3; tentatively, D is TRBD1 (6 bases). The CDR3 runs 17 residues. Germline CDR1 is MDHEN and CDR2 is SYDVKM. Trimming stripped 2 bases from V and 4 bases from J, with 18 bases between. This CDR3 is CASSLRTGLGRGNTIYF. CDR3 nucleotides: TGTGCCAGCAGTTTACGAACAGGGCTGGGGAGAGGAAACACCATATATTTT.

The chain links TRBV13 to TRBJ1-2; D unresolved. V was cut by 2 bases and J by 7 bases, with 17 bases left in between. In germline, CDR1 is PRHDT, CDR2 FYEKMQ (reference sequence). The CDR3 is 15 amino acids. CDR3 nucleotides: TGTGCCAGCAGCTTATATGGCCTCAAGGCGTTTGGCTACACCTTC. This translates into CASSLYGLKAFGYTF.

The chain employs TRBV7-2 and TRBJ2-1; D might be TRBD1 or TRBD2, each matching 5 bases. CDR3 length equals 14 residues. Trimming took 3 bases from V and 6 from J, leaving 12 bases between them. Per the germline V gene, CDR1 is SGHTA and CDR2 is FQGNSA. The CDR3 sequence: CASSFSGGSNEQFF. In DNA form, the CDR3 reads TGTGCCAGCAGCTTTTCTGGGGGATCCAATGAGCAGTTCTTC.

This clone was recorded only once. The chain couples TRBV28 to TRBJ2-6; 9 nucleotides agree with TRBD2. Trimming at V came to 6 bases and at J to 8 bases, leaving 20 bases not matched to a gene. In germline, CDR1 is MDHEN, CDR2 SYDVKM. This CDR3 contains 19 residues. The CDR3 DNA is TGTGCCAGCAGCCAAACCCCAGGGCGGGGGGGCCAGATTACCAACGTCCTGACTTTC. This translates into CASSQTPGRGGQITNVLTF.

The chain couples TRBV20-1 to TRBJ2-3, with 7 bases aligning to TRBD2. Germline CDR1 DFQATT, CDR2 SNEGSKA (reference sequence). V lost 7 bases, J lost 9 bases, and 4 bases stayed unmatched. The CDR3 consists of 10 residues. The CDR3 loop is CSVTSPTQYF. CDR3 DNA sequence: TGCAGTGTGACTAGCCCCACGCAGTATTTT.

This chain uses TRBV6-2 or TRBV6-3 with TRBJ1-5; D not resolved. The V gene's germline CDR1 is MNHEY and CDR2 SVGEGT. The V gene lost 6 bases and the J gene lost 0 bases, with 15 bases spanning the gap. CDR3 size: 16 residues. CDR3 sequence reads: CASSNRPDYSNQPQHF. DNA of the CDR3: TGTGCCAGCAGCAACAGACCGGACTATAGCAATCAGCCCCAGCATTTT.

The chain recombines TRBV6-6 with TRBJ2-2, with a tentative D call TRBD1 (6 bases). There are 16 residues in the CDR3. CDR1 and CDR2 (germline): MNHNY, SVGAGI (reference sequence). V was clipped by 2 bases and J by 7 bases, with 17 bases between them. CDR3 sequence: CASSYDRSRERGELFF. In nucleotides, the CDR3 is TGTGCCAGCAGTTACGACAGGTCCAGAGAGCGCGGGGAGCTGTTTTTT.